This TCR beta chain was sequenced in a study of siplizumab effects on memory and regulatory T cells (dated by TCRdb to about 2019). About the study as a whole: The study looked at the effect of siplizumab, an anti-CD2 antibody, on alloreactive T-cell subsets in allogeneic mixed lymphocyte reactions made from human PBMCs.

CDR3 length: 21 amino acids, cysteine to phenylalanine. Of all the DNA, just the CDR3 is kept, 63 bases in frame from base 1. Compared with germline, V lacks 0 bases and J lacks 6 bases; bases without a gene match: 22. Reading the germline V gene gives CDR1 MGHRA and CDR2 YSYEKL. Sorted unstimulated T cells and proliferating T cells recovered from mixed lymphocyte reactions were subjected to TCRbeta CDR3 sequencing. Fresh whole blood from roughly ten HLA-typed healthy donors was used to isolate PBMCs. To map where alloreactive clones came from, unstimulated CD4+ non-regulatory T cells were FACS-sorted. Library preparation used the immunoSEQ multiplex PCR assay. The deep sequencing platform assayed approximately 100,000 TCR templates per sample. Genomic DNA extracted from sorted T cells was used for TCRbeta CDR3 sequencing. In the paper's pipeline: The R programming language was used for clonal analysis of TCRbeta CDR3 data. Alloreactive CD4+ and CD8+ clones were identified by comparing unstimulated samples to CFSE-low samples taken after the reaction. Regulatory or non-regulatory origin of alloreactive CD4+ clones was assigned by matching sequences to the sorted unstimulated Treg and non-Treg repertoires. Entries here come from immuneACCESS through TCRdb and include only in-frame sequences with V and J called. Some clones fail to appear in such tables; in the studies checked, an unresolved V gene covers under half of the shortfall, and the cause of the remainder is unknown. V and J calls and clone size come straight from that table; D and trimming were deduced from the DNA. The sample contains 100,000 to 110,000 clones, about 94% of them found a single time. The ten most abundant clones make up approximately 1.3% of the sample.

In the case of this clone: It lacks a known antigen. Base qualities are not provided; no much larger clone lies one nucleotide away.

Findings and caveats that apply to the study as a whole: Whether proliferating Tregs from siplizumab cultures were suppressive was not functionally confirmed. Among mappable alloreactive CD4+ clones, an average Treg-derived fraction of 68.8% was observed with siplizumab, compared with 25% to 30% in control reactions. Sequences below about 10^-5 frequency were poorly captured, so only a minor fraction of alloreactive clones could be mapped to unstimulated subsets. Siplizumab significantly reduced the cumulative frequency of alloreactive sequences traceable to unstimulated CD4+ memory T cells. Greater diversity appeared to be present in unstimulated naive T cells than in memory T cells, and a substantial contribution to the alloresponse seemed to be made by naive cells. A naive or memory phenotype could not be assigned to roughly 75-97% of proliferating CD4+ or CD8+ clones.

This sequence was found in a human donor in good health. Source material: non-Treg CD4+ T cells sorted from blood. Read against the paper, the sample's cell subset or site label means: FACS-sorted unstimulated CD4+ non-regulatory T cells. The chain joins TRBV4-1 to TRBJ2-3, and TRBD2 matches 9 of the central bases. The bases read TGCGCCAGCAGCCAAGACCTAAAAGGGGGGCCGGCGGGAGGGAGTAGGGATACGCAGTATTTT. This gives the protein CASSQDLKGGPAGGSRDTQYF.